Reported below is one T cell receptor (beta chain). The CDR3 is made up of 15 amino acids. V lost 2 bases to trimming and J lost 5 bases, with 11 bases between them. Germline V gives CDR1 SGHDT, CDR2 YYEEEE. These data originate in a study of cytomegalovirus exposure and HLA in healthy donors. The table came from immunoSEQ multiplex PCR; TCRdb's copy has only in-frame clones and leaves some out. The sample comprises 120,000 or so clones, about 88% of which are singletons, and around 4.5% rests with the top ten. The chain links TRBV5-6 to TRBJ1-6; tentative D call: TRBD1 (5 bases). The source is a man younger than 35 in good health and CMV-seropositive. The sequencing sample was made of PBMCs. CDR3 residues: CASSFEPGNNSPLHF. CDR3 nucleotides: TGTGCCAGCAGCTTTGAACCAGGGAATAATTCACCCCTCCACTTT.